The T cell receptor beta chain described here comes from a study of T cell repertoires in cytomegalovirus infection. As for the study in general: From public TCR beta signatures came an indication of both CMV infection and matching HLA type. Study conclusions and caveats: In two of eight donors, the top clonotype was HLA-C-restricted CMV-specific.

CDR3 length: 15 amino acids. Germline values: CDR1 MGHRA, CDR2 YSYEKL. Trimming shortened V by 2 bases and J by 2 bases, and 12 bases separated the two germline ends. There are a few counts of this clonotype. The antigen is undetermined. In TCRdb, the reads were re-called with MiXCR into one record per CDR3 protein. The sample has approximately 500,000 distinct CDR3 sequences; 16% are singletons. Sequences were obtained from CD8+ T cells from PBMCs. The sequence derives from a human donor in good health (CMV status not recorded). Some clones in this sample may be carry-over from other donors' samples. The genes are TRBV4-1 and TRBJ1-2; D not certain. For the CDR3, the DNA is TGCGCCAGCAGCCAAACACGGACTGTGAACTATGGCTACACCTTC. Its translation is CASSQTRTVNYGYTF.